The rows below give T cell receptor beta chains drawn from one sample of a study of cytomegalovirus exposure and HLA in healthy donors. Sequenced by immunoSEQ multiplex PCR; TCRdb stores in-frame clones only, minus some. Here the sample spans more than 70,000 clones, about three quarters being singletons. The sample taken for sequencing was PBMCs. The receptors here all came from a boy under 18 in good health and CMV-seronegative. The CDR3 runs from the conserved cysteine through the conserved F or W. Fields, in order: CDR3 protein, CDR3 DNA, D gene, V gene, clone size, J gene. A D gene is named only where the DNA matches it firmly. The listing skips clone size in some rows; elsewhere it reads once, few, many or a size class.

CDR3aa: CAGGGGSSGANVLTF
CDR3nt: TGTGCCGGTGGTGGAGGGAGCTCTGGGGCCAACGTCCTGACTTTC
d_gene: .
v_gene: TRBV2
abundance: .
j_gene: TRBJ2-6

CDR3aa: CASSLALTSLNEQFF
CDR3nt: TGCGCCAGCAGCTTGGCCCTGACTAGCCTCAATGAGCAGTTCTTC
d_gene: TRBD2
v_gene: TRBV5-1
abundance: .
j_gene: TRBJ2-1

CDR3aa: CASSLGAGGAGAREQYF
CDR3nt: TGTGCCAGCAGCTTAGGCGCCGGGGGGGCAGGGGCTAGGGAGCAGTACTTC
d_gene: TRBD2
v_gene: TRBV7-6
abundance: .
j_gene: TRBJ2-7

CDR3aa: CASSQEQGREPQHF
CDR3nt: TGCGCCAGCAGCCAGGAACAGGGAAGGGAGCCCCAGCATTTT
d_gene: .
v_gene: TRBV4-1
abundance: .
j_gene: TRBJ1-5

CDR3aa: CASSLAGLAAYNEQFF
CDR3nt: TGTGCCAGCAGTTTGGCGGGACTAGCCGCCTACAATGAGCAGTTCTTC
d_gene: TRBD2
v_gene: TRBV28
abundance: .
j_gene: TRBJ2-1

CDR3aa: CASSYDRREYF
CDR3nt: TGTGCCAGCAGTTACGACAGAAGGGAGTACTTC
d_gene: .
v_gene: TRBV6-5
abundance: .
j_gene: TRBJ2-5

CDR3aa: CSVYNRGQTSGFTSTDTQYF
CDR3nt: TGCAGCGTTTATAACAGGGGGCAGACTAGCGGGTTTACTAGCACAGATACGCAGTATTTT
d_gene: .
v_gene: TRBV29-1
abundance: .
j_gene: TRBJ2-3

CDR3aa: CASSPGGAREEQFF
CDR3nt: TGTGCCAGCAGCCCCGGGGGGGCAAGGGAAGAGCAGTTCTTC
d_gene: TRBD2
v_gene: TRBV7-9
abundance: .
j_gene: TRBJ2-1

CDR3aa: CASSSPDRANTGELFF
CDR3nt: TGTGCCAGCAGCTCGCCGGACAGGGCGAACACCGGGGAGCTGTTTTTT
d_gene: TRBD1
v_gene: TRBV7-2
abundance: once
j_gene: TRBJ2-2

CDR3aa: CAWNRDRGWGETQYF
CDR3nt: TGTGCCTGGAACCGGGACAGGGGCTGGGGGGAGACCCAGTACTTC
d_gene: TRBD1
v_gene: TRBV30
abundance: .
j_gene: TRBJ2-5

CDR3aa: CASTSDRVKNTEAFF
CDR3nt: TGCGCCAGCACCTCGGACAGGGTAAAGAACACTGAAGCTTTCTTT
d_gene: TRBD1
v_gene: TRBV4-3
abundance: once
j_gene: TRBJ1-1

CDR3aa: CASYRVTGELFF
CDR3nt: TGTGCCAGCTACAGGGTCACCGGGGAGCTGTTTTTT
d_gene: .
v_gene: TRBV2
abundance: .
j_gene: TRBJ2-2

CDR3aa: CASSEPGQLSYEQYF
CDR3nt: TGTGCCAGCAGTGAGCCGGGACAACTCTCCTACGAGCAGTACTTC
d_gene: .
v_gene: TRBV6-1
abundance: .
j_gene: TRBJ2-7

CDR3aa: CASSDSEARQYF
CDR3nt: TGTGCCAGCAGTGACAGTGAAGCTCGGCAGTACTTC
d_gene: .
v_gene: TRBV28
abundance: .
j_gene: TRBJ2-7

CDR3aa: CASSQDGTGGDSPLHF
CDR3nt: TGCGCCAGCAGCCAAGACGGGACAGGGGGCGATTCACCCCTCCACTTT
d_gene: TRBD1
v_gene: TRBV4-1
abundance: .
j_gene: TRBJ1-6

CDR3aa: CASSLDREAFF
CDR3nt: TGTGCCAGCAGCTTAGACAGGGAAGCTTTCTTT
d_gene: .
v_gene: TRBV7-2
abundance: few
j_gene: TRBJ1-1

CDR3aa: CASSQDWQPVEAFF
CDR3nt: TGCGCCAGCAGCCAAGATTGGCAACCTGTTGAAGCTTTCTTT
d_gene: .
v_gene: TRBV4-1
abundance: .
j_gene: TRBJ1-1

CDR3aa: CASSPPGQGNLNTEAFF
CDR3nt: TGCGCCAGCAGCCCACCGGGACAGGGTAACTTGAACACTGAAGCTTTCTTT
d_gene: TRBD1
v_gene: TRBV5-1
abundance: few
j_gene: TRBJ1-1

CDR3aa: CSVEGQPYGYTF
CDR3nt: TGCAGCGTTGAAGGACAGCCCTATGGCTACACCTTC
d_gene: .
v_gene: TRBV29-1
abundance: few
j_gene: TRBJ1-2

CDR3aa: CSARLSDEQFF
CDR3nt: TGCAGTGCTAGACTTAGCGATGAGCAGTTCTTC
d_gene: .
v_gene: TRBV20-1
abundance: .
j_gene: TRBJ2-1

CDR3aa: CASSLPGQGWEQYF
CDR3nt: TGTGCCAGCAGCTTACCAGGACAGGGGTGGGAGCAGTACTTC
d_gene: TRBD1
v_gene: TRBV7-8
abundance: .
j_gene: TRBJ2-7